This T cell receptor beta chain was recovered during a study of OX40 agonist ivuxolimab in advanced cancers. Study conclusions and caveats: At doses 0.1 to 3.0 mg/kg, CD4+ and CD8+ clones expanded.

There are 17 residues in the CDR3. V dropped 4 bases and J dropped 9; count of bases not matched to a gene: 17. Germline V gives CDR1 SGHRS, CDR2 YFSETQ. Autoimmune disease history or systemic immunosuppression excluded patients. On this clone itself: What it binds is unknown.

Sequencing used immunoSEQ multiplex PCR; TCRdb keeps in-frame clones, though not all of them. The sample lists roughly 39,000 clones; roughly 88% were seen once. The sequences come from CD4+ or CD8+ T cells sorted from blood, collected in a trial of the OX40 agonist ivuxolimab. This receptor was obtained from an adult with an advanced solid tumor such as melanoma, head and neck, liver or kidney cancer. The chain couples TRBV5-1 to TRBJ2-1, with TRBD2 identical over 9 bases. CDR3 loop: CASSPGLLASGTGEQFF. The CDR3 bases are TGCGCCAGCAGCCCCGGGCTGTTGGCTAGCGGGACTGGTGAGCAGTTCTTC. The variable domain in full, completed from reference TRBV5-1 and TRBJ2-1, reads KAGVTQTPRYLIKTRGQQVTLSCSPISGHRSVSWYQQTPGQGLQFLFEYFSETQRNKGNFPGRFSGRQFSNSRSEMNVSTLELGDSALYLCASSPGLLASGTGEQFFGPGTRLTVL.